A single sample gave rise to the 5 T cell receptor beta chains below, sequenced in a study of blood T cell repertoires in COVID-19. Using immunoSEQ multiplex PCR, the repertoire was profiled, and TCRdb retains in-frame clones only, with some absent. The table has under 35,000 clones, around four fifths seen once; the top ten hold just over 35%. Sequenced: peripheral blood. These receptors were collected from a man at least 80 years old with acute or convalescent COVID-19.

In nucleotides, the CDR3 is TGTGCCAGCAGCTTACCTGGAGGTAACTATGGCTACACCTTC. It specifies CASSLPGGNYGYTF. The genes are TRBV5-6 and TRBJ1-2; D gene ambiguous. The germline CDR1 and CDR2 sequences are SGHDT and YYEEEE. V was trimmed by 2 bases and J by 1 base, leaving 9 bases between them. CDR3 length equals 14 residues. Based on the CDR3 plus reference TRBV5-6 and TRBJ1-2, the full variable domain is DAGVTQSPTHLIKTRGQQVTLRCSPKSGHDTVSWYQQALGQGPQFIFQYYEEEERQRGNFPDRFSGHQFPNYSSELNVNALLLGDSALYLCASSLPGGNYGYTFGSGTRLTVV.

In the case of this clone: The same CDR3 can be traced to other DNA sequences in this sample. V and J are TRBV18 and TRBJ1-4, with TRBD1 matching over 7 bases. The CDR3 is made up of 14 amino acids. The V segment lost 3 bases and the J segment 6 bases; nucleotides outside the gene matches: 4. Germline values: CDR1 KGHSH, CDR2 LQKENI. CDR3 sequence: CASSPSGGYEKLFF. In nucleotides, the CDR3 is TGTGCCAGCTCACCCTCAGGGGGATATGAAAAACTGTTTTTT.

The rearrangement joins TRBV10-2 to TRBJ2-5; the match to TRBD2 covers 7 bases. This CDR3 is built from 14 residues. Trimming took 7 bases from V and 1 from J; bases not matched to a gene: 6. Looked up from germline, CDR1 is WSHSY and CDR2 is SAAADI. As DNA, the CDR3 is TGCGCCAGCAATCTGGGGGGGGGCCAAGAGACCCAGTACTTC. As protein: CASNLGGGQETQYF.

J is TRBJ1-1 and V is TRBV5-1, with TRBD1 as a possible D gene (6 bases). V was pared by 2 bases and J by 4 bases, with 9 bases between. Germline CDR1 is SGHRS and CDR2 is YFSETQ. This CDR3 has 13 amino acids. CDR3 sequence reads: CASSLAGATEAFF. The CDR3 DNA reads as TGCGCCAGCAGCTTAGCAGGGGCCACTGAAGCTTTCTTT.

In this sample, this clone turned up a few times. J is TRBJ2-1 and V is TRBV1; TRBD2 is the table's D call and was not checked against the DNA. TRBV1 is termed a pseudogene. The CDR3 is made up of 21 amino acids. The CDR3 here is CTSSQGPEASGGPSSYNEQFF. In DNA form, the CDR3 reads TGCACCAGCAGCCAAGGCCCCGAGGCTAGCGGGGGGCCAAGCTCCTACAATGAGCAGTTCTTC.